Listed below are T cell receptor beta chains from one sample, sequenced in a study of blood T cell repertoires in COVID-19. The data were produced by immunoSEQ multiplex PCR, yet TCRdb's version contains in-frame clones alone and is incomplete. The sample has about 420,000 clones, 70% to 90% seen once. The sequenced sample was peripheral blood. These receptors all come from a man aged 18 to 29 with COVID-19, enrolled during active disease. CDR3s include the opening cysteine and the closing phenylalanine or tryptophan. Fields, in order: clone size, V gene, D gene, J gene, CDR3 protein, CDR3 DNA. The D gene is left open where the match is weak. Clone size is not always given. Where it is, it says once, few, many or a class for expanded clones.

-,TRBV6-2/TRBV6-3,TRBD1,TRBJ1-4,CASSYDRQGGYEKLFF,TGTGCCAGCAGTTACGACCGACAGGGGGGATATGAAAAACTGTTTTTT
once,TRBV6-5,TRBD2,TRBJ2-3,CASSYNGRAITDTQYF,TGTGCCAGCAGTTACAACGGGAGGGCGATCACAGATACGCAGTATTTT
-,TRBV5-5,TRBD1,TRBJ1-2,CASSYQGAENYGYTF,TGTGCCAGCAGTTATCAGGGGGCTGAAAACTATGGCTACACCTTC
once,TRBV10-1,-,TRBJ1-4,CASSEGQREKLFF,TGCGCCAGCAGTGAAGGACAGCGTGAAAAACTGTTTTTT
-,TRBV30,-,TRBJ2-1,CAWNKMTGSSYNEQFF,TGTGCCTGGAACAAAATGACGGGAAGCTCCTACAATGAGCAGTTCTTC
-,TRBV24-1,TRBD1,TRBJ2-5,CATRSDRGEETQYF,TGTGCCACCAGGTCGGACAGGGGAGAAGAGACCCAGTACTTC
-,TRBV30,TRBD1,TRBJ1-5,CAWSPGQGGQPQHF,TGTGCCTGGAGTCCTGGACAGGGGGGCCAGCCCCAGCATTTT
-,TRBV19,TRBD1,TRBJ2-7,CASSHGQGGEQYF,TGTGCCAGTAGTCATGGACAGGGCGGGGAGCAGTACTTC
few,TRBV2,-,TRBJ1-3,CASSTGHSSGNTIYF,TGTGCCAGCAGTACGGGACATAGCTCTGGAAACACCATATATTTT
-,TRBV2,TRBD2,TRBJ2-3,CASREGLAGLDTQYF,TGTGCCAGCAGGGAAGGACTAGCGGGATTAGATACGCAGTATTTT
-,TRBV6-5,-,TRBJ1-2,CASSYSKGRSYGYTF,TGTGCCAGCAGTTACTCGAAGGGGCGGAGCTATGGCTACACCTTC
-,TRBV7-2,TRBD2,TRBJ2-1,CARSGLAKQGEQFF,TGTGCCAGGAGCGGACTAGCAAAGCAGGGGGAGCAGTTCTTC
-,TRBV18,TRBD1,TRBJ1-3,CASSGTGKGNTIYF,TGTGCCAGCTCCGGGACAGGAAAGGGAAACACCATATATTTT
-,TRBV15,-,TRBJ2-2,CATSRGPGTLNTGELFF,TGTGCCACCAGCAGAGGACCCGGGACATTGAACACCGGGGAGCTGTTTTTT
-,TRBV24-1,-,TRBJ1-2,CATSDPTGNYGYTF,TGTGCCACCAGTGATCCGACAGGCAACTATGGCTACACCTTC
once,TRBV6-5,-,TRBJ2-1,CASRGVGYNEQFF,TGTGCCAGCAGGGGAGTGGGGTACAATGAGCAGTTCTTC
-,TRBV29-1,TRBD2,TRBJ2-5,CSVEDVTSGRKTQYF,TGCAGCGTTGAAGATGTGACTAGCGGGAGGAAGACCCAGTACTTC
-,TRBV3-1/TRBV3-2,-,TRBJ1-1,CASSQPLFDGGTEAFF,TGTGCCAGCAGCCAACCTCTGTTTGACGGGGGCACTGAAGCTTTCTTT
-,TRBV11-2,TRBD2,TRBJ2-7,CASSPLAGSTYEQYF,TGTGCCAGCAGCCCACTAGCGGGAAGTACCTACGAGCAGTACTTC
-,TRBV18,TRBD1,TRBJ2-2,CASSPPTGTGIFGELFF,TGTGCCAGCTCACCCCCAACCGGGACAGGGATCTTCGGGGAGCTGTTTTTT
-,TRBV5-1,-,TRBJ1-2,CASSLWATNYGYTF,TGCGCCAGCAGCTTGTGGGCTACTAACTATGGCTACACCTTC
once,TRBV15,-,TRBJ2-7,CATSKTAKGYEQYF,TGTGCCACCAGCAAGACAGCGAAGGGATACGAGCAGTACTTC
few,TRBV5-1,-,TRBJ1-1,CASSLRAGSTEAFF,TGCGCCAGCAGCCTCCGGGCGGGTAGCACTGAAGCTTTCTTT
-,TRBV2,TRBD1,TRBJ2-3,CASAQGARTDTQYF,TGTGCCAGCGCCCAGGGGGCGCGGACAGATACGCAGTATTTT
-,TRBV2,-,TRBJ1-5,CASRRQDTQPQHF,TGTGCCAGCAGGAGACAGGATACTCAGCCCCAGCATTTT
-,TRBV5-1,-,TRBJ2-3,CASSLGLGDTQYF,TGCGCCAGCAGCTTGGGCCTAGGCGATACGCAGTATTTT
-,TRBV20-1,-,TRBJ2-7,CSARSGHEQYF,TGCAGTGCTAGAAGCGGTCACGAGCAGTACTTC
-,TRBV5-1,TRBD2,TRBJ2-1,CASSFLASGSGTLNEQFF,TGCGCCAGCAGCTTCTTGGCTAGCGGGAGCGGGACTCTCAATGAGCAGTTCTTC
once,TRBV5-1,-,TRBJ1-1,CASSPRVATEAFF,TGCGCCAGCAGCCCGAGGGTTGCGACTGAAGCTTTCTTT
-,TRBV24-1,TRBD1,TRBJ1-2,CATRRTGTGGYTF,TGTGCCACCAGACGGACAGGGACGGGTGGCTACACCTTC
few,TRBV29-1,TRBD1,TRBJ1-1,CSGRTGSSLNTEAFF,TGCAGCGGAAGGACAGGGTCGTCTCTGAACACTGAAGCTTTCTTT
-,TRBV30,TRBD2,TRBJ2-1,CAWTGLAGNNEQFF,TGTGCCTGGACCGGACTAGCGGGAAACAATGAGCAGTTCTTC
-,TRBV4-2,TRBD1,TRBJ2-3,CASSHGDREPDTQYF,TGTGCCAGCAGCCATGGAGACAGGGAGCCAGATACGCAGTATTTT
-,TRBV30,TRBD1,TRBJ2-3,CAWKRQGSSDTQYF,TGTGCCTGGAAAAGACAGGGGTCCTCAGATACGCAGTATTTT
once,TRBV5-1,TRBD2,TRBJ2-1,CASSASGSYNEQFF,TGCGCCAGCAGCGCAAGCGGGAGCTACAATGAGCAGTTCTTC
once,TRBV11-2,TRBD2,TRBJ2-1,CASSLLAGARTYNEQFF,TGTGCCAGCAGCTTACTAGCGGGAGCGAGGACCTACAATGAGCAGTTCTTC
-,TRBV2,TRBD2,TRBJ2-1,CASSPRAGAAYNEQFF,TGTGCCAGCAGCCCTCGAGCGGGAGCGGCCTACAATGAGCAGTTCTTC
once,TRBV3-1/TRBV3-2,-,TRBJ1-2,CASSQGGGLNGYTF,TGTGCCAGCAGCCAAGGGGGAGGGTTGAATGGCTACACCTTC
-,TRBV7-8,-,TRBJ1-6,CASSLVAPPTINSPLHF,TGTGCCAGCAGCTTAGTTGCTCCCCCAACTATTAATTCACCCCTCCACTTT
-,TRBV4-2,TRBD2,TRBJ2-1,CASSQVAGDGYNEQFF,TGTGCCAGCAGCCAAGTAGCGGGAGACGGGTACAATGAGCAGTTCTTC
-,TRBV29-1,-,TRBJ2-7,CSVVQGTLLEQYF,TGCAGCGTTGTACAGGGCACTTTACTCGAGCAGTACTTC
-,TRBV4-1,TRBD2,TRBJ2-7,CASSQIAGGPSEQYF,TGCGCCAGCAGCCAAATAGCGGGAGGGCCTTCCGAGCAGTACTTC
-,TRBV12-3/TRBV12-4,TRBD1,TRBJ2-3,CASGTGGTDTQYF,TGTGCCAGTGGGACAGGGGGCACAGATACGCAGTATTTT
-,TRBV5-4,TRBD2,TRBJ2-3,CASSLWRSGGVVDTQYF,TGTGCCAGCAGCTTGTGGCGGAGCGGGGGGGTTGTTGATACGCAGTATTTT
-,TRBV11-2,TRBD1,TRBJ2-7,CASSTYRDRGNEQYF,TGTGCCAGCAGCACCTACCGGGACAGGGGGAACGAGCAGTACTTC
-,TRBV10-3,-,TRBJ1-1,CAIRNQGPNTEAFF,TGTGCCATCAGGAATCAGGGGCCGAACACTGAAGCTTTCTTT
once,TRBV6-5,-,TRBJ1-6,CASTRTGNSPLHF,TGTGCCAGCACGCGGACGGGGAATTCACCCCTCCACTTT
-,TRBV5-8,TRBD2,TRBJ2-7,CASSLASGGADVYEQYF,TGTGCCAGCAGCTTGGCTAGCGGGGGGGCCGACGTGTACGAGCAGTACTTC